These T cell receptor beta chains were read from a single sample in a study of cytomegalovirus exposure and HLA in healthy donors. TCRdb's copy holds only in-frame clones and misses some; the assay was immunoSEQ multiplex PCR. The repertoire consists of about 160,000 clones, with about 81% occurring once and the leading ten covering about 1.6%. The specimen sequenced was PBMCs. These receptors all stem from a girl aged 5-17 years in good health and CMV-seropositive. Each CDR3 is given with its conserved first and last residue. The order of the fields is D gene, clone size, V gene, J gene, CDR3 DNA, CDR3 protein. D genes are given only for firm matches. Clone size is stated in some rows and not others, as once, few, many or a class when expanded.

D gene: TRBD2
clone size: .
V gene: TRBV28
J gene: TRBJ2-5
CDR3 DNA: TGTGCCAGCAGCCGAGGACTAGCGGGGGCCCTGCGAGATCATGAGACCCAGTACTTC
CDR3 protein: CASSRGLAGALRDHETQYF

D gene: .
clone size: few
V gene: TRBV7-2
J gene: TRBJ2-7
CDR3 DNA: TGTGCCAGCAGCTCCCGTGGAGGGGGGGGCTCCTACGAGCAGTACTTC
CDR3 protein: CASSSRGGGGSYEQYF

D gene: TRBD1
clone size: .
V gene: TRBV6-5
J gene: TRBJ1-2
CDR3 DNA: TGTGCCAGCAGTTACGGACAGGGTGGCTATGGCTACACCTTC
CDR3 protein: CASSYGQGGYGYTF

D gene: .
clone size: .
V gene: TRBV5-4
J gene: TRBJ1-1
CDR3 DNA: TGTGCCAGCACTCGGGCGGGGAACACTGAAGCTTTCTTT
CDR3 protein: CASTRAGNTEAFF

D gene: TRBD1
clone size: few
V gene: TRBV5-1
J gene: TRBJ2-3
CDR3 DNA: TGCGCCAGCAGCTGGGGACAGGGGGGTGATACGCAGTATTTT
CDR3 protein: CASSWGQGGDTQYF

D gene: .
clone size: .
V gene: TRBV11-2
J gene: TRBJ2-7
CDR3 DNA: TGTGCCAGCAGCCCAGAGGTTGGGGCGGGGTACGAGCAGTACTTC
CDR3 protein: CASSPEVGAGYEQYF

D gene: TRBD2
clone size: .
V gene: TRBV28
J gene: TRBJ2-7
CDR3 DNA: TGTGCCAGCCGAGTAGGGGGGGCCGGGACTAGCGGGATAACTCGCTCCTACGAGCAGTACTTC
CDR3 protein: CASRVGGAGTSGITRSYEQYF

D gene: TRBD2
clone size: .
V gene: TRBV6-5
J gene: TRBJ2-7
CDR3 DNA: TGTGCCAGCAGTTACGGGGCCGGGGGACTAGTCGACGAGCAGTACTTC
CDR3 protein: CASSYGAGGLVDEQYF

D gene: TRBD1
clone size: .
V gene: TRBV5-1
J gene: TRBJ2-2
CDR3 DNA: TGCGCCAGCAGCTCCGGACAGGGGGCGATCCCCCCGTACGGGGAGCTGTTTTTT
CDR3 protein: CASSSGQGAIPPYGELFF

D gene: TRBD1
clone size: .
V gene: TRBV6-1
J gene: TRBJ1-1
CDR3 DNA: TGTGCCAGCAGGGCAGGGGGATTGAACACTGAAGCTTTCTTT
CDR3 protein: CASRAGGLNTEAFF

D gene: TRBD1
clone size: .
V gene: TRBV28
J gene: TRBJ2-2
CDR3 DNA: TGTGCCAGCAGTGACAGGGGGCGCCGAGACGGGGAGCTGTTTTTT
CDR3 protein: CASSDRGRRDGELFF

D gene: .
clone size: few
V gene: TRBV7-2
J gene: TRBJ1-2
CDR3 DNA: TGTGCCAGCAGCCAAGGGGTGGGGTATGGCTACACCTTC
CDR3 protein: CASSQGVGYGYTF

D gene: .
clone size: few
V gene: TRBV25-1
J gene: TRBJ1-5
CDR3 DNA: TGTGCCAGCAGTGAATCCGACAGTCCTTATCAGCCCCAGCATTTT
CDR3 protein: CASSESDSPYQPQHF

D gene: .
clone size: .
V gene: TRBV7-2
J gene: TRBJ2-4
CDR3 DNA: TGTGCCAGCAGTCCTCAGGGCCTCGCCAAAAACATTCAGTACTTC
CDR3 protein: CASSPQGLAKNIQYF

D gene: .
clone size: few
V gene: TRBV21-1
J gene: TRBJ2-3
CDR3 DNA: TGTGCCAGCAGCATTCCCGCCGGGACAGGGCAAGTAGCAGATACGCAGTATTTT
CDR3 protein: CASSIPAGTGQVADTQYF

D gene: TRBD1
clone size: .
V gene: TRBV7-2
J gene: TRBJ2-3
CDR3 DNA: TGTGCCAGCAGCGACCGACAGGGGACAGATACGCAGTATTTT
CDR3 protein: CASSDRQGTDTQYF

D gene: TRBD1
clone size: .
V gene: TRBV7-9
J gene: TRBJ1-1
CDR3 DNA: TGTGCCAGCAGCCAGATGACAGGGGACACTGAAGCTTTCTTT
CDR3 protein: CASSQMTGDTEAFF

D gene: TRBD2
clone size: .
V gene: TRBV5-1
J gene: TRBJ2-1
CDR3 DNA: TGCGCCAGCCGCCAATCGGGGGGGGAGGCCAATGAGCAGTTCTTC
CDR3 protein: CASRQSGGEANEQFF

D gene: .
clone size: few
V gene: TRBV19
J gene: TRBJ1-4
CDR3 DNA: TGTGCCAGTAGGCACGCACCCGGGATGCGAGATGAAAAACTGTTTTTT
CDR3 protein: CASRHAPGMRDEKLFF

D gene: TRBD2
clone size: .
V gene: TRBV19
J gene: TRBJ2-4
CDR3 DNA: TGTGCCAGTAGTATCGAATCTAGCGGGGGAAAAAACATTCAGTACTTC
CDR3 protein: CASSIESSGGKNIQYF

D gene: .
clone size: .
V gene: TRBV27
J gene: TRBJ2-3
CDR3 DNA: TGTGCCAGCAGTTTTGAGGATACGCAGTATTTT
CDR3 protein: CASSFEDTQYF

D gene: .
clone size: .
V gene: TRBV11-2
J gene: TRBJ2-1
CDR3 DNA: TGTGCCAGCAGCCTTAAGGAGGGTGACTCCTACAATGAGCAGTTCTTC
CDR3 protein: CASSLKEGDSYNEQFF

D gene: .
clone size: .
V gene: TRBV27
J gene: TRBJ1-1
CDR3 DNA: TGTGCCAGCAGTTTTTCGTATGGGGGGTTCACTGAAGCTTTCTTT
CDR3 protein: CASSFSYGGFTEAFF

D gene: .
clone size: once
V gene: TRBV27
J gene: TRBJ2-7
CDR3 DNA: TGTGCCAGCAGTTTAACAGGTTCCTACGAGCAGTACTTC
CDR3 protein: CASSLTGSYEQYF

D gene: TRBD2
clone size: .
V gene: TRBV5-4
J gene: TRBJ2-5
CDR3 DNA: TGTGCCAGCAGCCCCGATGGACTAGGACAAGAGACCCAGTACTTC
CDR3 protein: CASSPDGLGQETQYF

D gene: TRBD1
clone size: .
V gene: TRBV7-2
J gene: TRBJ1-5
CDR3 DNA: TGTGCCAGCAGCCACGACAGGGAGGTTCAGCCCCAGCATTTT
CDR3 protein: CASSHDREVQPQHF

D gene: .
clone size: .
V gene: TRBV27
J gene: TRBJ2-6
CDR3 DNA: TGTGCCAGCAGTTTTTCAGGGTTTGGGGCCAACGTCCTGACTTTC
CDR3 protein: CASSFSGFGANVLTF

D gene: TRBD1
clone size: .
V gene: TRBV10-3
J gene: TRBJ1-1
CDR3 DNA: TGTGCCATCAGCCACGGGACAGAGAACACTGAAGCTTTCTTT
CDR3 protein: CAISHGTENTEAFF

D gene: .
clone size: .
V gene: TRBV7-6
J gene: TRBJ2-1
CDR3 DNA: TGTGCCAGCAGCTCCGACACGTACAATGAGCAGTTCTTC
CDR3 protein: CASSSDTYNEQFF

D gene: TRBD1
clone size: .
V gene: TRBV5-1
J gene: TRBJ1-2
CDR3 DNA: TGCGCCAGCAGCGAGGGACAGACCCTCTATGGCTACACCTTC
CDR3 protein: CASSEGQTLYGYTF

D gene: TRBD2
clone size: .
V gene: TRBV18
J gene: TRBJ2-2
CDR3 DNA: TGTGCCAGCCGTGACGTAGCGGGAGCCTGGAACACCGGGGAGCTGTTTTTT
CDR3 protein: CASRDVAGAWNTGELFF

D gene: .
clone size: .
V gene: TRBV10-3
J gene: TRBJ1-1
CDR3 DNA: TGTGCCATCAGTGTTCAGACTAACACTGAAGCTTTCTTT
CDR3 protein: CAISVQTNTEAFF

D gene: .
clone size: .
V gene: TRBV11-2
J gene: TRBJ2-5
CDR3 DNA: TGTGCCAGCAGCTTAGCCGTGGGAGGGGGGGAAGGAGAGACCCAGTACTTC
CDR3 protein: CASSLAVGGGEGETQYF

D gene: .
clone size: .
V gene: TRBV18
J gene: TRBJ2-1
CDR3 DNA: TGTGCCAGCTCCTTAATGGAGGGACTCCGCAATGAGCAGTTCTTC
CDR3 protein: CASSLMEGLRNEQFF

D gene: .
clone size: .
V gene: TRBV2
J gene: TRBJ1-2
CDR3 DNA: TGTGCCAGCAGTCCGGGGGGTAACTATGGCTACACCTTC
CDR3 protein: CASSPGGNYGYTF

D gene: .
clone size: once
V gene: TRBV7-3
J gene: TRBJ2-1
CDR3 DNA: TGTGCCAGCAGCTTAATAGGCGGGGCAAATGAGCAGTTCTTC
CDR3 protein: CASSLIGGANEQFF

D gene: TRBD2
clone size: few
V gene: TRBV9
J gene: TRBJ2-3
CDR3 DNA: TGTGCCAGCAGCGTCGGGACTAGCGGTCCAGATACGCAGTATTTT
CDR3 protein: CASSVGTSGPDTQYF

D gene: .
clone size: .
V gene: TRBV7-6
J gene: TRBJ1-5
CDR3 DNA: TGTGCCAGCAGCTTATATGCAGGGGTCAATCAGCCCCAGCATTTT
CDR3 protein: CASSLYAGVNQPQHF

D gene: TRBD1
clone size: few
V gene: TRBV11-1
J gene: TRBJ2-1
CDR3 DNA: TGTGCCAGCAGCTCCCCGGGACAGGGCTACAATGAGCAGTTCTTC
CDR3 protein: CASSSPGQGYNEQFF

D gene: TRBD2
clone size: .
V gene: TRBV4-3
J gene: TRBJ2-3
CDR3 DNA: TGCGCCAGCAGCCAAGACGCGGTCCGGGGGGGCCCGAGATCTGGCACAGATACGCAGTATTTT
CDR3 protein: CASSQDAVRGGPRSGTDTQYF

D gene: .
clone size: .
V gene: TRBV19
J gene: TRBJ1-5
CDR3 DNA: TGTGCCAGTAGAGGCAGGGAGGGCAATCAGCCCCAGCATTTT
CDR3 protein: CASRGREGNQPQHF

D gene: TRBD1
clone size: .
V gene: TRBV7-9
J gene: TRBJ2-5
CDR3 DNA: TGTGCCAGCACCACGGGCCAACAGGGGGCGGGGGAGCAGTACTTC
CDR3 protein: CASTTGQQGAGEQYF

D gene: .
clone size: .
V gene: TRBV2
J gene: TRBJ1-5
CDR3 DNA: TGTGCCAGCAGTCAGGACACGAACCAGCCCCAGCATTTT
CDR3 protein: CASSQDTNQPQHF

D gene: .
clone size: .
V gene: TRBV11-2
J gene: TRBJ2-7
CDR3 DNA: TGTGCCAGCACCACCCCACTCCAAGCCTACGAGCAGTACTTC
CDR3 protein: CASTTPLQAYEQYF

D gene: .
clone size: once
V gene: TRBV4-3
J gene: TRBJ1-2
CDR3 DNA: TGCGCCAGCAGCCAAGATCTGATAAGGACAGACTATGGCTACACCTTC
CDR3 protein: CASSQDLIRTDYGYTF

D gene: .
clone size: .
V gene: TRBV5-6
J gene: TRBJ2-3
CDR3 DNA: TGTGCCAGCAGCTTTTACCAGGGATCCCACACAGATACGCAGTATTTT
CDR3 protein: CASSFYQGSHTDTQYF

D gene: .
clone size: .
V gene: TRBV7-3
J gene: TRBJ2-1
CDR3 DNA: TGTGCCAGCAGCCCCCTCTCAACCGGGGAGCAGTTCTTC
CDR3 protein: CASSPLSTGEQFF

D gene: .
clone size: few
V gene: TRBV7-9
J gene: TRBJ2-1
CDR3 DNA: TGTGCCAGCAGCTTAGGAGTGACAGTAACCAATGAGCAGTTCTTC
CDR3 protein: CASSLGVTVTNEQFF